One and the same sample provided the 18 T cell receptor beta chains below, sequenced in a study of cytotoxic CD8 clonotypes in ibrutinib-treated CLL. Here immunoSEQ multiplex PCR was the method, and the copy in TCRdb shows in-frame clones only, minus some. This sample yields about 140,000 clones, of which about 80% are seen a single time; less than 30% belongs to the top ten. Material: PBMCs, obtained after 12 months of ibrutinib treatment. The receptors shown here come from a human donor with chronic lymphocytic leukemia.

The gene calls are TRBV7-9 and TRBJ2-5; the D is unclear. CDR3 length: 13 residues. Germline V gene sequence: CDR1 SEHNR, CDR2 FQNEAQ (reference sequence). V was shortened by 1 base and J by 1 base, with 4 bases between the two germline ends. CDR3 sequence: CASSLDSQETQYF. In nucleotides, the CDR3 is TGTGCCAGCAGCTTAGATTCCCAAGAGACCCAGTACTTC.

This clone was recorded a few times. The chain combines TRBV19 with TRBJ2-7, with D perhaps matching TRBD1 or TRBD2 (5 bases each). With 4 bases removed from V and 6 bases from J, the gap between germline ends came to 19 bases. CDR3 length: 15 residues. Germline-derived CDR1 and CDR2 are LNHDA and SQIVND (reference sequence). The CDR3 protein is CASSTDGTVLREQYF. The CDR3 bases are TGTGCCAGTAGTACCGACGGGACGGTCCTACGCGAGCAGTACTTC.

V gene TRBV6-5 combines with J gene TRBJ1-4, with D hard to call. The CDR3 runs to 15 residues. The V gene's germline CDR1 is MNHEY and CDR2 SVGAGI. The V end was cut by 10 bases, the J end by 8 bases, with 23 bases between. DNA for the CDR3: TGTGCCACCCATGGATTTATAGGCATGCAGGAAAAACTGTTTTTT. Residues: CATHGFIGMQEKLFF.

J is TRBJ2-2 and V is TRBV18, with 7 bases matching TRBD2. Germline CDR1 reads KGHSH; CDR2 reads LQKENI. The CDR3 loop spans 16 amino acids. The V gene end was trimmed by 0 bases and the J gene end by 3 bases; junction bases not matched to a gene: 4. CDR3: CASSPPLGRDTGELFF. DNA for the CDR3: TGTGCCAGCTCACCACCGTTAGGGAGGGACACCGGGGAGCTGTTTTTT.

CDR3 residues: CASSSPWTSPYNEQFF. CDR3 sequence (DNA): TGTGCCAGCAGTTCACCTTGGACTAGCCCTTACAATGAGCAGTTCTTC. J is TRBJ2-1 and V is TRBV28, with 8 bases that match TRBD2. Looked up from germline, CDR1 is MDHEN and CDR2 is SYDVKM. The CDR3 runs to 16 residues. V was pared by 4 bases and J by 4 bases, with 9 bases of the junction left unmatched.

V gene TRBV7-9 combines with J gene TRBJ2-3; 7 nucleotides agree with TRBD2. J lost 5 bases, V lost 5 bases, and 7 bases had no gene match. CDR1 is SEHNR and CDR2 is FQNEAQ in the germline V gene (reference sequence). CDR3 size: 14 residues. The CDR3 bases are TGTGCCAGCAGCCCGGGAATAGCGGGAGATACGCAGTATTTT. This gives the protein CASSPGIAGDTQYF.

The rearrangement joins TRBV7-2 to TRBJ2-5; TRBD2 matches at 7 bases. The CDR3 has 14 amino acids. Germline loops: CDR1 SGHTA, CDR2 FQGNSA. V shed 1 base, J shed 3 bases, and the junction held 2 bases outside the gene matches. CDR3 sequence reads: CASSLVLAEETQYF. The CDR3 coding sequence is TGTGCCAGCAGCTTAGTGCTAGCGGAAGAGACCCAGTACTTC.

The chain combines TRBV15 with TRBJ1-2; no definite D call. CDR1 LNHNV and CDR2 YYDKDF come from the germline V gene (reference sequence). This CDR3 region has 14 residues. The V and J ends lost 0 bases and 3 bases respectively, with 8 bases between them. The DNA for the CDR3 is TGTGCCACCAGCAGAGAGTACAGTGACTATGGCTACACCTTC. It yields the protein CATSREYSDYGYTF.

V is TRBV2 and J is TRBJ1-5; 8 bases align to TRBD1. J lost 6 bases, V lost 7 bases, and 11 bases had no gene match. The CDR3 length is 15 residues. The V gene's germline CDR1 is SNHLY and CDR2 FYNNEI. In DNA form, the CDR3 reads TGTGCCAGCACTCAACAGGGGGGTTGGGTTCAGCCCCAGCATTTT. Its translation: CASTQQGGWVQPQHF.

This chain links TRBV30 with TRBJ2-6; a possible D gene is TRBD1 (6 bases). This CDR3 has 16 amino acids. Trimming shortened V by 5 bases and J by 2 bases, and 16 bases separated the two germline ends. CDR1 and CDR2 from the germline V gene are GTSNPN and SVGIG (reference sequence). CDR3 residues: CAWRRTVPAGANVLTF. The CDR3 DNA sequence: TGTGCCTGGCGGAGGACAGTACCGGCTGGGGCCAACGTCCTGACTTTC.

J is TRBJ2-7 and V is TRBV5-6; 7 nucleotides line up with TRBD1. The germline V gene encodes CDR1 SGHDT and CDR2 YYEEEE. V was clipped by 6 bases and J by 2 bases; unmatched bases: 8. The CDR3 contains 14 residues. The DNA for the CDR3 is TGTGCCAGCATTTGGGACAGCGGCGCCTACGAGCAGTACTTC. It is translated as CASIWDSGAYEQYF. Full variable domain (remainder filled in from reference TRBV5-6 and TRBJ2-7): DAGVTQSPTHLIKTRGQQVTLRCSPKSGHDTVSWYQQALGQGPQFIFQYYEEEERQRGNFPDRFSGHQFPNYSSELNVNALLLGDSALYLCASIWDSGAYEQYFGPGTRLTVT.

V usage is TRBV10-3 and J usage is TRBJ1-1, with 9 positions matching TRBD1. The CDR3 has 15 residues. The ends lost 4 bases at V and 1 base at J; junction bases unmatched: 4. CDR1 and CDR2 from the germline V gene are ENHRY and SYGVKD. The CDR3 region is CAISGQGGENTEAFF. In DNA, the CDR3 is TGTGCCATCAGTGGACAGGGGGGGGAGAACACTGAAGCTTTCTTT.

V is TRBV4-1 and J is TRBJ2-1; no firm D call. V was trimmed by 1 base and J by 0 bases, leaving 7 bases between them. CDR1 and CDR2 from the germline V gene are MGHRA and YSYEKL. The CDR3 length is 15 residues. The chain's CDR3 is CASSQGTDSYNEQFF. Written as DNA, the CDR3 is TGCGCCAGCAGCCAAGGCACAGACTCCTACAATGAGCAGTTCTTC.

The DNA for the CDR3 is TGTGCCAGCAGGAAAGGGGAGAGGGGTGAGCAGTTCTTC. The encoded protein is CASRKGERGEQFF. This chain connects TRBV21-1 to TRBJ2-1. TRBV21-1 is termed a pseudogene. This CDR3 contains 13 residues.

This clone was detected only once. V gene TRBV7-8 combines with J gene TRBJ2-5; 8 nucleotides match TRBD2. The V gene's germline CDR1 is SGHVS and CDR2 FQNEAQ. This CDR3 comprises 17 residues. V lost 1 base, J lost 4 bases, and 11 bases stayed unmatched. This CDR3 reads CASSLGLGGAEGETQYF. As DNA, the CDR3 is TGTGCCAGCAGCTTAGGTCTCGGGGGGGCCGAGGGAGAGACCCAGTACTTC.

The CDR3 sequence: CASSGGASSNQPQHF. The DNA for the CDR3 is TGTGCCAGCTCCGGGGGGGCGTCGAGCAATCAGCCCCAGCATTTT. The V and J genes are TRBV18 and TRBJ1-5; maybe TRBD1 (6 bases). The length of the CDR3 is 15 residues. V was pared by 6 bases and J by 1 base, with 13 bases between. Germline V gene lookup returns CDR1 KGHSH and CDR2 LQKENI. Full variable domain (remainder filled in from reference TRBV18 and TRBJ1-5): NAGVMQNPRHLVRRRGQEARLRCSPMKGHSHVYWYRQLPEEGLKFMVYLQKENIIDESGMPKERFSAEFPKEGPSILRIQQVVRGDSAAYFCASSGGASSNQPQHFGDGTRLSIL.

This rearrangement joins TRBV27 to TRBJ2-3, with 14 bases that match TRBD2. Unmatched junction bases numbered 11, after V lost 3 bases and J lost 3 bases. The germline V gene has CDR1 MNHEY and CDR2 SMNVEV (reference sequence). The CDR3 runs 19 residues. CDR3: CASSFGPPGLAGVTDTQYF. The DNA of the CDR3 is TGTGCCAGCAGTTTCGGGCCGCCGGGACTAGCGGGAGTGACAGATACGCAGTATTTT.

The genes are TRBV7-2 and TRBJ1-2; 8 positions match TRBD1. There are 14 residues in the CDR3. The germline V gene has CDR1 SGHTA and CDR2 FQGNSA. J was trimmed by 5 bases and V by 6 bases; bases with no gene match: 8. The CDR3 region is CASRRSGGDYGYTF. The CDR3 DNA reads as TGTGCCAGCAGGCGGTCAGGGGGCGATTATGGCTACACCTTC.